The 22 T cell receptor beta chains reported below all come from one sample, sequenced in a study of cytomegalovirus exposure and HLA in healthy donors. The PCR contained 60 Vbeta and 13 Jbeta primers. Profiling relied on immunoSEQ multiplex PCR, and the TCRdb table lists in-frame clones only, not all of them. Reported are over 100,000 clones; the ten largest clones contain over 1.5%. Sequencing input: PBMCs. These receptor sequences come from a woman between 40 and 55 years old in good health and CMV-seropositive.

This rearrangement joins TRBV9 to TRBJ2-1; the D gene is possibly TRBD2 (5 bases). The CDR3 spans 16 residues. Germline V lookup: CDR1 SGDLS, CDR2 YYNGEE. Deletions cut 0 bases from V and 4 bases from J, with 14 bases between. The CDR3, as DNA: TGTGCCAGCAGCGTAGTGGTGGGAGCAACTTACAATGAGCAGTTCTTC. Encoded protein: CASSVVVGATYNEQFF.

The rearrangement links TRBV4-1 to TRBJ2-2; the match to TRBD2 covers 9 bases. Germline V CDR1 and CDR2: MGHRA, YSYEKL. The V gene end was trimmed by 1 base and the J gene end by 4 bases; junction bases not matched to a gene: 7. The CDR3 loop spans 17 amino acids. The CDR3 DNA sequence: TGCGCCAGCAGCCAAGTTGCGGCTAGCGGGGTCACCGGGGAGCTGTTTTTT. It encodes CASSQVAASGVTGELFF.

A word on this clone: At one of its ends the junction is not consistent with the germline gene, which may arise from a read error. This sequence joins TRBV7-7 and TRBJ2-5; D may be TRBD1 (5 bases). In germline, CDR1 is SSHAT, CDR2 FNYEAQ (reference sequence). The CDR3 has 14 residues. The DNA of the CDR3 is TGTGCTAGCAGCCTAGAAGGGGCCCAAGAGACCCAGTACTTC. Translation: CASSLEGAQETQYF.

The rearrangement uses TRBV15 and TRBJ2-3, with TRBD1 matching over 8 bases. This CDR3 has 20 residues. The germline CDR1 and CDR2 sequences are LNHNV and YYDKDF (reference sequence). J lost 1 base, V lost 0 bases, and 15 bases had no gene match. The CDR3 DNA sequence: TGTGCCACCAGCAGAGATACCTCCCATACTAGGACAGGGCGCACAGATACGCAGTATTTT. It yields the protein CATSRDTSHTRTGRTDTQYF.

The chain joins TRBV19 to TRBJ2-7; 7 bases agree with TRBD1. Germline CDR1 and CDR2: LNHDA and SQIVND (reference sequence). Trimming cost V 5 bases and J 2 bases; bases outside gene matches: 15. CDR3 size: 17 residues. CDR3 nucleotides: TGTGCCAGTAGTTGGTTGAAAGCCGGGACAGAGACCTACGAGCAGTACTTC. Amino acids: CASSWLKAGTETYEQYF. The complete variable domain, with remaining parts taken from reference TRBV19 and TRBJ2-7, reads DGGITQSPKYLFRKEGQNVTLSCEQNLNHDAMYWYRQDPGQGLRLIYYSQIVNDFQKGDIAEGYSVSREKKESFPLTVTSAQKNPTAFYLCASSWLKAGTETYEQYFGPGTRLTVT.

CDR3 sequence (DNA): TGTGCCAGCAGCTTAACAGGGTCCCATTCCTACGAGCAGTACTTC. Translating it yields CASSLTGSHSYEQYF. The V and J genes are TRBV5-4 and TRBJ2-7; TRBD1 might be the D (6 bases). Per the germline V gene, CDR1 is SGHNT and CDR2 is YYREEE (reference sequence). The length of the CDR3 is 15 residues. V was clipped by 2 bases and J by 1 base, with 13 bases between them.

The chain recombines TRBV5-1 with TRBJ2-7, with D tentatively TRBD2 (6 bases). The CDR3 has 15 residues. V lost 2 bases and J lost 1, with 13 bases in between. Germline CDR1 SGHRS, CDR2 YFSETQ. This CDR3 is CASSFGGTLSYEQYF. CDR3 bases: TGCGCCAGCAGCTTTGGAGGGACCCTATCCTACGAGCAGTACTTC.

V and J are TRBV18 and TRBJ2-7; 11 nucleotides agree with TRBD1. The CDR3 has 16 residues. Per the germline V gene, CDR1 is KGHSH and CDR2 is LQKENI. V shed 3 bases, J shed 0 bases, and the junction held 4 bases outside the gene matches. The CDR3 reads CASSPNGQGASYEQYF. For the CDR3, the DNA is TGTGCCAGCTCACCCAACGGACAGGGGGCCTCCTACGAGCAGTACTTC.

The chain couples TRBV28 to TRBJ1-5; D is undetermined. V lost 2 bases and J lost 7, with 12 bases in between. Germline CDR1 is MDHEN and CDR2 is SYDVKM. This CDR3 contains 14 residues. The CDR3 DNA reads as TGTGCCAGCAGTTTAATGGGGAGGAGGCAGCCCCAGCATTTT. This gives the protein CASSLMGRRQPQHF.

The chain employs TRBV6-5 and TRBJ2-1; unclear D gene. From germline, CDR1 is MNHEY and CDR2 SVGAGI. Trimming shortened V by 6 bases and J by 7 bases, and 7 bases separated the two germline ends. The CDR3 consists of 11 residues. CDR3 DNA: TGTGCCAGCAGACAACGTAATGAGCAGTTCTTC. Encoded protein: CASRQRNEQFF.

The chain recombines TRBV5-4 with TRBJ2-1; tentatively, D is TRBD2 (6 bases). V lost 4 bases and J lost 4, with 18 bases in between. The CDR3 length is 16 residues. Germline CDR1 is SGHNT and CDR2 is YYREEE (reference sequence). CDR3 DNA: TGTGCCAGCAGCGTCGAACTAGCCCCACAATACAATGAGCAGTTCTTC. Translation: CASSVELAPQYNEQFF.

The chain couples TRBV28 to TRBJ2-5; D not resolved. The CDR3 has 13 amino acids. The V gene lost 2 bases and the J gene lost 1 base, with 5 bases spanning the gap. Per the germline V gene, CDR1 is MDHEN and CDR2 is SYDVKM. This chain's CDR3 is CASSLQAQETQYF. CDR3 bases: TGTGCCAGCAGTTTACAGGCCCAAGAGACCCAGTACTTC.

V usage is TRBV5-6 and J usage is TRBJ1-2; TRBD1 matches at 8 bases. This CDR3 is 16 amino acids long. Germline CDR1 and CDR2: SGHDT and YYEEEE. J lost 1 base, V lost 4 bases, and 9 bases had no gene match. This CDR3 is CASSPSDRGGNYGYTF. DNA for the CDR3: TGTGCCAGCAGCCCTTCCGACAGGGGAGGTAACTATGGCTACACCTTC.

J is TRBJ2-3 and V is TRBV23-1; 7 bases align to TRBD2. TRBV23-1 is placed among ORFs of uncertain function. The V gene end was trimmed by 8 bases and the J gene end by 1 base; junction bases not matched to a gene: 3. The CDR3 is made up of 13 amino acids. CDR3 DNA: TGCGCCAGCGGGAGCGGGGGCACAGATACGCAGTATTTT. It codes for CASGSGGTDTQYF.

The chain has TRBV19 and TRBJ1-1, with TRBD1 as a possible D gene (5 bases). From germline, CDR1 is LNHDA and CDR2 SQIVND (reference sequence). CDR3 length: 13 residues. The V end lost 9 bases, the J end lost 0 bases, and 11 bases lay between the germline ends. The CDR3 DNA is TGTGCCAGCGGATCAGGGTTGAACACTGAAGCTTTCTTT. Protein: CASGSGLNTEAFF. Filled out from reference TRBV19 and TRBJ1-1, the complete variable domain reads DGGITQSPKYLFRKEGQNVTLSCEQNLNHDAMYWYRQDPGQGLRLIYYSQIVNDFQKGDIAEGYSVSREKKESFPLTVTSAQKNPTAFYLCASGSGLNTEAFFGQGTRLTVV.

V gene TRBV6-1 combines with J gene TRBJ1-3; TRBD1 aligns across 7 bases. Germline V gene lookup returns CDR1 MNHNS and CDR2 SASEGT. V lost 3 bases to trimming and J lost 0 bases; unmatched junction nucleotides: 2. The CDR3 has 15 amino acids. The chain's CDR3 is CASSEGQTSGNTIYF. The CDR3 region has the DNA TGTGCCAGCAGTGAGGGACAGACCTCTGGAAACACCATATATTTT.

The rearrangement links TRBV5-4 to TRBJ1-2; D is possibly TRBD1 (6 bases). The CDR3 totals 14 residues. Germline values: CDR1 SGHNT, CDR2 YYREEE (reference sequence). Trimming took off 0 bases at V and 2 bases at J, with 8 bases between the two ends. The CDR3 reads CASSLDQGNYGYTF. CDR3 in DNA: TGTGCCAGCAGCTTGGATCAGGGGAACTATGGCTACACCTTC.

This chain links TRBV4-3 with TRBJ2-7; 8 bases align to TRBD1. The V segment lost 5 bases and the J segment 4 bases; nucleotides outside the gene matches: 7. The CDR3 runs to 14 residues. The germline gives CDR1 LGHNA, CDR2 YSLEER. Here the CDR3 reads CASSDRQGPYEQYF. CDR3 DNA sequence: TGCGCCAGCAGCGATCGACAGGGGCCTTACGAGCAGTACTTC.

This chain uses TRBV19 with TRBJ1-1; no clear D. The germline V and J ends were trimmed by 3 bases and 0 bases, with 8 bases remaining between them. Germline V gives CDR1 LNHDA, CDR2 SQIVND (reference sequence). CDR3 length equals 14 residues. The CDR3 loop is CASSMSSMNTEAFF. The CDR3 nucleotides read TGTGCCAGTAGTATGTCAAGCATGAACACTGAAGCTTTCTTT.

The V gene is TRBV11-2, the J gene TRBJ2-7, with a tentative D call TRBD1 (5 bases). V lost 3 bases and J lost 2, with 11 bases in between. The germline V gene has CDR1 SGHAT and CDR2 FQNNGV. CDR3 length equals 14 residues. In nucleotides, the CDR3 is TGTGCCAGCAGCTTCTCAGGGTTCCCCTACGAGCAGTACTTC. Its translation: CASSFSGFPYEQYF.

The chain carries TRBV5-1 and TRBJ2-7; weak D call: TRBD1 (5 bases). V was clipped by 1 base and J by 7 bases, with 18 bases between them. This CDR3 is 15 amino acids long. Germline CDR1 reads SGHRS; CDR2 reads YFSETQ. The CDR3 here is CASSLLSGRLWEQYF. CDR3 bases: TGCGCCAGCAGCTTGCTGTCAGGGCGGCTATGGGAGCAGTACTTC. The full variable domain, completed using reference TRBV5-1 and TRBJ2-7, is KAGVTQTPRYLIKTRGQQVTLSCSPISGHRSVSWYQQTPGQGLQFLFEYFSETQRNKGNFPGRFSGRQFSNSRSEMNVSTLELGDSALYLCASSLLSGRLWEQYFGPGTRLTVT.

The chain joins TRBV7-9 to TRBJ2-1, with 7 bases lining up with TRBD2. V lost 4 bases and J lost 4; bases outside the gene matches: 4. The CDR3 runs to 14 residues. Germline V gene sequence: CDR1 SEHNR, CDR2 FQNEAQ (reference sequence). Here the CDR3 DNA reads TGTGCCAGCAGCTCCCGGGACTATTACAATGAGCAGTTCTTC. Encoded protein: CASSSRDYYNEQFF.